This TCR beta chain was identified during a study of cytomegalovirus exposure and HLA in healthy donors. Study summary: Clustering assigned about four fifths of the roughly 370 genotyped donors to the Caucasian-associated ancestry cluster.

The study ran its PCR with 60 Vbeta and 13 Jbeta primers. Here immunoSEQ multiplex PCR was the method, and the copy in TCRdb shows in-frame clones only, minus some. This table has 120,000 to 150,000 clones, approximately 80% appearing once. The germline V gene encodes CDR1 MDHEN and CDR2 SYDVKM. The CDR3 is made up of 19 amino acids. V lost 7 bases and J lost 1; bases outside the gene matches: 20. The sequencing sample was made of PBMCs. This chain links TRBV28 with TRBJ2-3, with 7 positions matching TRBD1. This TCR came from a man in his forties in good health and CMV-seronegative. CDR3 sequence: CASTSRLGTVNERTDTQYF. In DNA, the CDR3 is TGTGCCAGCACCTCGAGGCTAGGGACAGTCAACGAGCGCACAGATACGCAGTATTTT.